This section outlines one TCR beta chain sequence together with its context. These data belong to a study of blood T cell repertoires in COVID-19. This table comes from immunoSEQ multiplex PCR, and its TCRdb copy is limited to in-frame clones, with some not included. The sample lists 300,000 or so clones; around nine tenths were seen once. CDR3 length: 14 residues. V gave up 5 bases and J gave up 7 bases, with 21 bases separating them. CDR1 is SQVTM, CDR2 ANQGSEA, per germline. The TCR originated in a man between 65 and 80 years old with acute or convalescent COVID-19. The source material was peripheral blood. The chain uses TRBV29-1 and TRBJ2-7; tentative D call: TRBD1 (6 bases). The CDR3 sequence is CSVSGRGSLGEQYF. The CDR3 DNA follows: TGCAGCGTTAGTGGCAGGGGCTCCCTGGGAGAGCAGTACTTC.